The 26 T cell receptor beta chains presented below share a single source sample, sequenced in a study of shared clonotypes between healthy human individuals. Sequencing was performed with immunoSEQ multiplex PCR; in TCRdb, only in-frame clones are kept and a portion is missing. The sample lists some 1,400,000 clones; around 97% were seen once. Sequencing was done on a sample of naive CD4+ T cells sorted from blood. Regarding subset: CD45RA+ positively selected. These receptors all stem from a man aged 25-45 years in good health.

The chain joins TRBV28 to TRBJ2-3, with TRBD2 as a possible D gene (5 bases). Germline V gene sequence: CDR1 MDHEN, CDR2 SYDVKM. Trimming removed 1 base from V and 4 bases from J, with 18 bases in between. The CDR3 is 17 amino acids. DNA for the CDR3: TGTGCCAGCAGTTTATTCAGCGGCAGAAGAGGTGCAGATACGCAGTATTTT. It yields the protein CASSLFSGRRGADTQYF.

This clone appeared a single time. The CDR3 protein is CATGTVHEQYF. DNA of the CDR3: TGTGCCACCGGGACCGTCCACGAGCAGTACTTC. This chain joins TRBV6-1 and TRBJ2-7; D is tentatively TRBD1 or TRBD2 (5 bases each). From germline, CDR1 is MNHNS and CDR2 SASEGT. The CDR3 is 11 amino acids. V was clipped by 10 bases and J by 5 bases, with 12 bases between them.

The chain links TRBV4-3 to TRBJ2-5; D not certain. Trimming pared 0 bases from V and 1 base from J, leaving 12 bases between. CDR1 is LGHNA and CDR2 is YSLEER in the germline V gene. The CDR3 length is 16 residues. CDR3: CASSQDVGLGQETQYF. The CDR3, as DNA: TGCGCCAGCAGCCAAGACGTAGGGCTGGGCCAAGAGACCCAGTACTTC.

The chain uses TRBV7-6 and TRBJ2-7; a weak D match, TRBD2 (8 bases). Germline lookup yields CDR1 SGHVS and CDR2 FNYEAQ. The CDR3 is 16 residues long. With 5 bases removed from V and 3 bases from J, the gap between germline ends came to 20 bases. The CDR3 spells CASSPGGASGLYEQYF. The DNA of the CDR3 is TGTGCCAGCAGCCCAGGGGGGGCTAGCGGGCTCTACGAGCAGTACTTC.

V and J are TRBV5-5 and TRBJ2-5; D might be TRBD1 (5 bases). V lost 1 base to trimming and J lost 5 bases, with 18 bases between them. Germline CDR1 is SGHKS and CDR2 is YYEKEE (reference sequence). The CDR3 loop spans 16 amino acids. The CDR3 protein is CASSLMQGIGRETQYF. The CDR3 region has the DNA TGTGCCAGCAGCTTGATGCAGGGAATAGGCCGCGAGACCCAGTACTTC.

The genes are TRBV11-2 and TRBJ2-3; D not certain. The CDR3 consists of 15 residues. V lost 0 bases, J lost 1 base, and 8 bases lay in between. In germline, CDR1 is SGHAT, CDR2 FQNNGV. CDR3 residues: CASSLDNGRTDTQYF. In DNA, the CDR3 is TGTGCCAGCAGCTTAGATAACGGCCGCACAGATACGCAGTATTTT. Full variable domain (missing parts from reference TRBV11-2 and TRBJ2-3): EAGVAQSPRYKIIEKRQSVAFWCNPISGHATLYWYQQILGQGPKLLIQFQNNGVVDDSQLPKDRFSAERLKGVDSTLKIQPAKLEDSAVYLCASSLDNGRTDTQYFGPGTRLTVL.

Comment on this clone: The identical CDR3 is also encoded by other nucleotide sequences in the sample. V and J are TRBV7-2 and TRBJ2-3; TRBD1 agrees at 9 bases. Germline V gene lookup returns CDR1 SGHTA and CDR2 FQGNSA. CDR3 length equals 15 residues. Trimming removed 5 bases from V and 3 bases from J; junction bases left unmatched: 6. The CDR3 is CASSLDRGRTDTQYF. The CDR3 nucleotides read TGTGCCAGCAGCCTTGACAGGGGGAGGACAGATACGCAGTATTTT.

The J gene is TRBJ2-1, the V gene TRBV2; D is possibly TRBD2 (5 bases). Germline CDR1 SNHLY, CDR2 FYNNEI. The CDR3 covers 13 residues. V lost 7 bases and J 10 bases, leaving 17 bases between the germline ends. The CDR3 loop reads CASKRTSPGEQFF. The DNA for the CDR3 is TGTGCCAGCAAAAGGACTTCTCCGGGAGAGCAGTTCTTC. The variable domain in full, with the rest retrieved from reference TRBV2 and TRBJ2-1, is EPEVTQTPSHQVTQMGQEVILRCVPISNHLYFYWYRQILGQKVEFLVSFYNNEISEKSEIFDDQFSVERPDGSNFTLKIRSTKLEDSAMYFCASKRTSPGEQFFGPGTRLTVL.

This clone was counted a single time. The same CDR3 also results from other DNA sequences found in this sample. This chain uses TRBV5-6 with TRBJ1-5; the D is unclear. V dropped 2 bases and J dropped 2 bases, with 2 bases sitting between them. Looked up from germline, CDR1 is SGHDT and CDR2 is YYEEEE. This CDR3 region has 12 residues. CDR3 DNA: TGTGCCAGCAGCTTTGGCAATCAGCCCCAGCATTTT. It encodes CASSFGNQPQHF.

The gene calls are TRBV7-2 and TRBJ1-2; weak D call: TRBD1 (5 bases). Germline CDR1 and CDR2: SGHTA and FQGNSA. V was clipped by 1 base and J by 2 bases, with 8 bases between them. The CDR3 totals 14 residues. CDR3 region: CASSLVQGNYGYTF. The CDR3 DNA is TGTGCCAGCAGCTTAGTCCAGGGCAACTATGGCTACACCTTC.

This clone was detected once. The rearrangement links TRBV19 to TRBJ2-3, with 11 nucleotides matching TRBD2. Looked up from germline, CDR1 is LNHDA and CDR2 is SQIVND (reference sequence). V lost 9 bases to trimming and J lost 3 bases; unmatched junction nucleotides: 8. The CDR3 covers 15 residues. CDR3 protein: CASSLTSGSTDTQYF. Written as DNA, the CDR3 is TGTGCCAGCTCCCTAACTAGCGGGAGTACAGATACGCAGTATTTT.

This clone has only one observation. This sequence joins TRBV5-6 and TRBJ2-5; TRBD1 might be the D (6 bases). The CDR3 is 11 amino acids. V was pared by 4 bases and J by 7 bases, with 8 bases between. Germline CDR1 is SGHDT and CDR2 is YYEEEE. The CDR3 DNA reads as TGTGCCAGCAGCATAGGGGGGACCCAGTACTTC. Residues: CASSIGGTQYF.

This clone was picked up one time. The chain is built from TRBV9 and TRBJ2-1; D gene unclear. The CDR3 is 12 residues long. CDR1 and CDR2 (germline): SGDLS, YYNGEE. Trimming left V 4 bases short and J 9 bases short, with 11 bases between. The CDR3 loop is CASSSTGVEQFF. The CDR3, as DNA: TGTGCCAGCAGCTCCACTGGGGTTGAGCAGTTCTTC.

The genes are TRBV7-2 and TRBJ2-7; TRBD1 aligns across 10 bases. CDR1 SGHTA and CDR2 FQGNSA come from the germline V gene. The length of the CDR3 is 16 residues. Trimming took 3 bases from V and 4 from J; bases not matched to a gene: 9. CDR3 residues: CASSLSGTGARYEQYF. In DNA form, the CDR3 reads TGTGCCAGCAGCTTGTCCGGGACAGGGGCTCGGTACGAGCAGTACTTC. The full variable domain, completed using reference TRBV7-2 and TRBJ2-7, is GAGVSQSPSNKVTEKGKDVELRCDPISGHTALYWYRQSLGQGLEFLIYFQGNSAPDKSGLPSDRFSAERTGGSVSTLTIQRTQQEDSAVYLCASSLSGTGARYEQYFGPGTRLTVT.

CDR3 bases: TGCACCAGCAGGAACTGGGGACTAGCGGAACGCACAGATACGCAGTATTTT. It translates to CTSRNWGLAERTDTQYF. The rearrangement links TRBV1 to TRBJ2-3; the table's D call, TRBD2, was not checked against the DNA. TRBV1 constitutes a pseudogene. The length of the CDR3 is 17 residues.

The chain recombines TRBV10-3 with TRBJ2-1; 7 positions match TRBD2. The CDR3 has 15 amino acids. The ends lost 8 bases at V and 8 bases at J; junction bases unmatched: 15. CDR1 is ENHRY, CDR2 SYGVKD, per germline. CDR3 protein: CAIGLRGGAGDEQFF. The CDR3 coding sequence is TGTGCCATCGGGCTCCGCGGGGGAGCGGGTGATGAGCAGTTCTTC.

In DNA, the CDR3 is TGTGCCAGCAGCTTGCACCGGGAACCCGGGGAGCTGTTTTTT. Translating it yields CASSLHREPGELFF. The rearrangement links TRBV5-5 to TRBJ2-2; tentative D call: TRBD2 (5 bases). The CDR3 is 14 amino acids. V was clipped by 1 base and J by 6 bases, with 10 bases between them. The germline V gene encodes CDR1 SGHKS and CDR2 YYEKEE (reference sequence). The full variable domain, its missing parts supplied by reference TRBV5-5 and TRBJ2-2, is DAGVTQSPTHLIKTRGQQVTLRCSPISGHKSVSWYQQVLGQGPQFIFQYYEKEERGRGNFPDRFSARQFPNYSSELNVNALLLGDSALYLCASSLHREPGELFFGEGSRLTVL.

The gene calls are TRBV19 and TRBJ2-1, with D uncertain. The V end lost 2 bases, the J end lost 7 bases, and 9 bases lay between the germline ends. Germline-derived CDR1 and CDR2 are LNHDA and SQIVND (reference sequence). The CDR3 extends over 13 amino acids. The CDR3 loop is CASSINRKNEQFF. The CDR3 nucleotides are TGTGCCAGTAGTATAAACCGTAAAAATGAGCAGTTCTTC.

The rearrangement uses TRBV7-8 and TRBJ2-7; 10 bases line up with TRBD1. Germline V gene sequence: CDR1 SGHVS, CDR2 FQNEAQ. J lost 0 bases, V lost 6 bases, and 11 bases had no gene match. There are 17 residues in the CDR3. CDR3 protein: CASSQTDRGHGSYEQYF. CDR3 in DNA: TGTGCCAGCAGTCAAACAGACAGGGGGCACGGCTCCTACGAGCAGTACTTC.

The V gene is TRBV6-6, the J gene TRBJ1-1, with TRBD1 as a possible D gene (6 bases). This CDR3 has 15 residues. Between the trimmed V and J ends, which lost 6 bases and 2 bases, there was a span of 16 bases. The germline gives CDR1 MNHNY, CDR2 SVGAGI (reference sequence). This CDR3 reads CASRQTGTPNTEAFF. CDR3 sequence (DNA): TGTGCCAGCAGGCAAACCGGGACACCAAACACTGAAGCTTTCTTT.

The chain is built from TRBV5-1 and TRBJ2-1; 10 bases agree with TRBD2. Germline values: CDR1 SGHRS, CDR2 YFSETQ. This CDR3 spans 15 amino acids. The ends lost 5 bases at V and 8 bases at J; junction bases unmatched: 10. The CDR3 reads CASRTLAGKVDEQFF. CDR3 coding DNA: TGCGCCAGCAGAACACTAGCGGGAAAGGTGGATGAGCAGTTCTTC.

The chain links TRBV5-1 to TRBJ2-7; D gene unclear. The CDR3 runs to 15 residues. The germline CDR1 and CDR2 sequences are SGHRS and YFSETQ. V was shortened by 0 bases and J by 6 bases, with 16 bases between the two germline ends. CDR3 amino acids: CASSLEGRIPLEQYF. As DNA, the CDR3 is TGCGCCAGCAGCTTGGAGGGCAGGATCCCCCTCGAGCAGTACTTC.

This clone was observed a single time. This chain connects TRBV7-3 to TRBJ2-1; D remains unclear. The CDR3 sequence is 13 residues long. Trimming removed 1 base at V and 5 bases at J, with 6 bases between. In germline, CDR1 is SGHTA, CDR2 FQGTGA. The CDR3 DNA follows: TGTGCCAGCAGCTTAAGTGGGGACAATGAGCAGTTCTTC. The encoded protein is CASSLSGDNEQFF.

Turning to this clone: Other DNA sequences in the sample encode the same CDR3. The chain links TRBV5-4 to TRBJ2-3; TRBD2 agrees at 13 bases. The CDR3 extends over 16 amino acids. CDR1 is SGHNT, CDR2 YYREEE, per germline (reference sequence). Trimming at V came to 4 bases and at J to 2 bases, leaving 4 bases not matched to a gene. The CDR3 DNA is TGTGCCAGCAGCCCCGGACTAGCGGGGGCCACAGATACGCAGTATTTT. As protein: CASSPGLAGATDTQYF.

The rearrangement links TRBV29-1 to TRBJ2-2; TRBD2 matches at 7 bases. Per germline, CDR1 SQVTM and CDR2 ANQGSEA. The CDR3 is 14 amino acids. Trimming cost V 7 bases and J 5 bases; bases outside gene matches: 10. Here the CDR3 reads CSASPGGGTGELFF. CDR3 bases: TGCAGCGCCAGCCCGGGAGGAGGGACCGGGGAGCTGTTTTTT.

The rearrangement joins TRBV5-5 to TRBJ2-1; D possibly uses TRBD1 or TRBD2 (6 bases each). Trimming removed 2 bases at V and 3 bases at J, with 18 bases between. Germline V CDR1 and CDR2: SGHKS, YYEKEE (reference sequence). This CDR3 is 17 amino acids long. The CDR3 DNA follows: TGTGCCAGCAGCTTCTTGGTGGGGGGCTATGACTACAATGAGCAGTTCTTC. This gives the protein CASSFLVGGYDYNEQFF.